These 18 T cell receptor beta chains came from one sample sequenced in a study of T cell responses to AZD1222 COVID-19 vaccine. The method was immunoSEQ multiplex PCR; TCRdb's version includes in-frame clones alone and lacks a portion of them. The sample carries about 180,000 clones, 85% to 95% recorded once. The input for sequencing was peripheral blood, taken 28 days after the second dose of the MenACWY control vaccine. These receptors were collected from an adult who received the MenACWY meningococcal vaccine as a control.

This chain links TRBV27 with TRBJ2-7; D gene unclear. V dropped 5 bases and J dropped 7 bases, with 21 bases sitting between them. The CDR3 loop spans 15 amino acids. CDR1 and CDR2 from the germline V gene are MNHEY and SMNVEV (reference sequence). DNA of the CDR3: TGTGCCAGCAGTCCCCAACGGCAGGCGCCTCTGGAGCAGTACTTC. Protein: CASSPQRQAPLEQYF.

The chain uses TRBV4-1 and TRBJ1-2; D is perhaps TRBD1 (5 bases). The CDR3 is 16 amino acids. Trimming pared 0 bases from V and 4 bases from J, leaving 15 bases between. Germline-derived CDR1 and CDR2 are MGHRA and YSYEKL. The chain's CDR3 is CASSQELSGTLYGYTF. DNA for the CDR3: TGCGCCAGCAGCCAAGAGCTTTCGGGGACCCTCTATGGCTACACCTTC.

This clone was seen only a few times. The V gene is TRBV7-9, the J gene TRBJ2-1; TRBD1 matches 8 bases. V dropped 5 bases and J dropped 3; count of bases not matched to a gene: 6. Germline assignment: CDR1 SEHNR and CDR2 FQNEAQ (reference sequence). The CDR3 has 15 residues. The CDR3 DNA sequence: TGTGCCAGCAGCCCCCTCGGACAGGGCTACAATGAGCAGTTCTTC. This gives the protein CASSPLGQGYNEQFF.

The CDR3 spells CASSSPRWDNEQFF. The DNA of the CDR3 is TGTGCCAGCAGTTCGCCACGATGGGACAATGAGCAGTTCTTC. V is TRBV6-6 and J is TRBJ2-1; D remains ambiguous. Trimming took off 4 bases at V and 5 bases at J, with 12 bases between the two ends. This CDR3 is 14 amino acids long. Germline V lookup: CDR1 MNHNY, CDR2 SVGAGI (reference sequence).

V gene TRBV28 combines with J gene TRBJ1-2; unclear D gene. Germline lookup yields CDR1 MDHEN and CDR2 SYDVKM. The CDR3 consists of 13 residues. V gave up 5 bases and J gave up 4 bases, with 11 bases separating them. CDR3 in DNA: TGTGCCAGCAGTACGACATCCGGCTATGGCTACACCTTC. Protein product: CASSTTSGYGYTF.

The chain combines TRBV27 with TRBJ2-2; D is uncertain. The CDR3 consists of 11 residues. V was clipped by 4 bases and J by 4 bases, with 1 base between them. Germline CDR1 reads MNHEY; CDR2 reads SMNVEV (reference sequence). CDR3 DNA sequence: TGTGCCAGCAGTTCCACCGGGGAGCTGTTTTTT. It codes for CASSSTGELFF.

The chain combines TRBV5-4 with TRBJ1-6; D gene ambiguous. This CDR3 spans 12 amino acids. Germline values: CDR1 SGHNT, CDR2 YYREEE (reference sequence). The V and J ends lost 1 base and 8 bases respectively, with 4 bases between them. CDR3 nucleotides: TGTGCCAGCAGCTTGTCCCATTCACCCCTCCACTTT. Translated, it gives CASSLSHSPLHF.

The chain has TRBV7-3 and TRBJ2-7; TRBD2 matches 8 bases. Germline-derived CDR1 and CDR2 are SGHTA and FQGTGA. With 4 bases clipped from V and 3 bases from J, the junction kept 5 bases outside the gene matches. This CDR3 has 14 amino acids. CDR3 region: CASSSSGGLYEQYF. CDR3 DNA: TGTGCCAGCAGCTCAAGCGGGGGTCTCTACGAGCAGTACTTC.

This clone was seen once. The gene calls are TRBV25-1 and TRBJ1-6; D uncertain. Germline V CDR1 and CDR2: MGHDK, SYGVNS. The CDR3 runs 16 residues. V shed 3 bases and J shed 2 bases, with 11 bases lying between them. The CDR3 loop reads CASSEALSPYNSPLHF. CDR3 sequence (DNA): TGTGCCAGCAGTGAGGCCCTTTCCCCCTATAATTCACCCCTCCACTTT.

The chain couples TRBV7-6 to TRBJ2-1, with 9 bases fitting TRBD2. The length of the CDR3 is 15 residues. In germline, CDR1 is SGHVS, CDR2 FNYEAQ. V lost 4 bases and J lost 1; bases outside the gene matches: 2. Here the CDR3 reads CASSYSGGSYNEQFF. DNA of the CDR3: TGTGCCAGCAGCTACAGCGGGGGGTCCTACAATGAGCAGTTCTTC.

The V gene is TRBV5-8, the J gene TRBJ1-2; no clear D gene. V was clipped by 2 bases and J by 0 bases, with 8 bases between them. Germline V gene data show CDR1 as SGHTS and CDR2 as YDEGEE. CDR3 length: 14 residues. The CDR3 DNA sequence: TGTGCCAGCAGCTTCGTCAGCACTAACTATGGCTACACCTTC. Translating it yields CASSFVSTNYGYTF. The full variable domain, in which reference TRBV5-8 and TRBJ1-2 provide the parts outside the CDR3, is EAGVTQSPTHLIKTRGQQATLRCSPISGHTSVYWYQQALGLGLQFLLWYDEGEERNRGNFPPRFSGRQFPNYSSELNVNALELEDSALYLCASSFVSTNYGYTFGSGTRLTVV.

CDR3: CASSLPPRLAGANNEQFF. The DNA of the CDR3 is TGTGCCAGCAGCTTACCTCCTCGACTAGCGGGCGCAAACAATGAGCAGTTCTTC. This chain connects TRBV7-9 to TRBJ2-1, with 10 bases matching TRBD2. There are 18 residues in the CDR3. V was pared by 2 bases and J by 5 bases, with 12 bases of the junction left unmatched. CDR1 SEHNR and CDR2 FQNEAQ come from the germline V gene (reference sequence).

This chain links TRBV27 with TRBJ1-3; D ambiguous. V was shortened by 5 bases and J by 3 bases, with 11 bases between the two germline ends. Germline values: CDR1 MNHEY, CDR2 SMNVEV (reference sequence). The CDR3 totals 14 residues. CDR3 in amino acids: CASSLAWGGNTIYF. CDR3 coding DNA: TGTGCCAGCAGTCTAGCCTGGGGTGGAAACACCATATATTTT.

The chain has TRBV24-1 and TRBJ2-1; D is possibly TRBD1 or TRBD2 (5 bases each). Germline V gene sequence: CDR1 KGHDR, CDR2 SFDVKD. CDR3 length equals 15 residues. With 2 bases removed from V and 5 bases from J, the gap between germline ends came to 12 bases. The CDR3 DNA reads as TGTGCCACCAGTGATTCCCGGGACGAAAACAATGAGCAGTTCTTC. This encodes CATSDSRDENNEQFF.

Here the CDR3 reads CASSPPGDGNQPQHF. The CDR3 DNA follows: TGTGCCAGCTCACCACCGGGGGACGGCAATCAGCCCCAGCATTTT. The rearrangement joins TRBV18 to TRBJ1-5; D perhaps matches TRBD1 (5 bases). CDR1 is KGHSH and CDR2 is LQKENI in the germline V gene. Deletions cut 0 bases from V and 2 bases from J, with 8 bases between. The CDR3 has 15 residues.

The chain uses TRBV18 and TRBJ2-5, with no clear D. The CDR3 consists of 15 residues. Germline lookup yields CDR1 KGHSH and CDR2 LQKENI. V was cut by 0 bases and J by 2 bases, with 10 bases left in between. The CDR3 region is CASSPPMKQQETQYF. The CDR3 region has the DNA TGTGCCAGCTCACCACCGATGAAACAGCAAGAGACCCAGTACTTC. The full variable domain, with the rest looked up from reference TRBV18 and TRBJ2-5, is NAGVMQNPRHLVRRRGQEARLRCSPMKGHSHVYWYRQLPEEGLKFMVYLQKENIIDESGMPKERFSAEFPKEGPSILRIQQVVRGDSAAYFCASSPPMKQQETQYFGPGTRLLVL.

The chain links TRBV30 to TRBJ2-2; a possible D gene is TRBD2 (5 bases). From germline, CDR1 is GTSNPN and CDR2 SVGIG (reference sequence). The CDR3 has 14 amino acids. Between the trimmed V and J ends, which lost 4 bases and 6 bases, there was a span of 15 bases. The CDR3 is CAWTLGGQAGELFF. The CDR3 region has the DNA TGTGCCTGGACTTTGGGCGGGCAGGCCGGGGAGCTGTTTTTT. The entire variable domain, with the rest obtained from reference TRBV30 and TRBJ2-2, is as follows: SQTIHQWPATLVQPVGSPLSLECTVEGTSNPNLYWYRQAAGRGLQLLFYSVGIGQISSEVPQNLSASRPQDRQFILSSKKLLLSDSGFYLCAWTLGGQAGELFFGEGSRLTVL.

V and J are TRBV27 and TRBJ1-2; 7 positions match TRBD1. The CDR3 totals 15 residues. Germline CDR1 is MNHEY and CDR2 is SMNVEV (reference sequence). Trimming cost V 5 bases and J 4 bases; bases outside gene matches: 10. The CDR3 loop reads CASSETGSGSYGYTF. CDR3 nucleotides: TGTGCCAGCAGTGAGACAGGGTCCGGGAGCTATGGCTACACCTTC.